These T cell receptor beta chains were read from a single sample in a study of T cell changes during pregnancy in multiple sclerosis. Assay used: immunoSEQ multiplex PCR; TCRdb lists only in-frame clones, some missing. The data hold about 110,000 clones, with more than 80% observed a single time. Sample: peripheral blood, taken before pregnancy. These receptors were taken from a female donor with multiple sclerosis, enrolled in a pregnancy study. CDR3s include the opening cysteine and the closing phenylalanine or tryptophan. Fields, in order: clone size, V gene, J gene, D gene, CDR3 protein, CDR3 DNA. D genes are given only for firm matches. Rows give clone size only sometimes, using once, few, many, or a class for an expanded clone.

NA	TRBV28	TRBJ2-4	TRBD1	CASSYDRGDIQYF	TGTGCCAGCAGTTACGACAGGGGAGACATTCAGTACTTC
NA	TRBV15	TRBJ2-2	NA	CATSRSRNTGELFF	TGTGCCACCAGCAGATCCCGGAACACCGGGGAGCTGTTTTTT
few	TRBV10-3	TRBJ1-2	NA	CAISDPGFNYGYTF	TGTGCCATCAGTGACCCAGGGTTCAACTATGGCTACACCTTC
NA	TRBV6-1	TRBJ1-2	NA	CASKESGVYGYTF	TGTGCCAGCAAAGAATCAGGGGTTTATGGCTACACCTTC
NA	TRBV21-1	TRBJ2-5	NA	CASSKDGRGGQETQYF	TGTGCCAGCAGCAAAGATGGTAGGGGAGGACAAGAGACCCAGTACTTC
NA	TRBV19	TRBJ1-1	NA	CASSITGGSNTEAFF	TGTGCCAGTAGTATAACGGGGGGCTCCAACACTGAAGCTTTCTTT
once	TRBV30	TRBJ2-3	TRBD2	CAWRGLAGEDTQYF	TGTGCCTGGAGGGGACTAGCGGGAGAGGATACGCAGTATTTT
NA	TRBV4-2	TRBJ2-3	TRBD1	CASSQGTGEDTQYF	TGTGCCAGCAGCCAAGGGACAGGGGAAGATACGCAGTATTTT
NA	TRBV28	TRBJ2-3	TRBD2	CASSPSGGAADTQYF	TGTGCCAGCAGTCCTAGCGGGGGGGCCGCAGATACGCAGTATTTT
NA	TRBV5-6	TRBJ2-1	TRBD2	CASSTGTRSDNEQFF	TGTGCCAGCAGCACCGGGACTAGATCCGACAATGAGCAGTTCTTC
once	TRBV28	TRBJ1-5	NA	CASSTGVGNQPQHF	TGTGCCAGCAGTACCGGGGTGGGCAATCAGCCCCAGCATTTT
once	TRBV27	TRBJ1-1	TRBD1	CASSPIPGTGNTEAFF	TGTGCCAGCAGTCCTATCCCTGGGACAGGTAACACTGAAGCTTTCTTT
NA	TRBV27	TRBJ1-2	NA	CASGQGGFGGYTF	TGTGCCAGCGGACAAGGGGGTTTTGGAGGCTACACCTTC
NA	TRBV18	TRBJ2-5	NA	CASSPRYQETQYF	TGTGCCAGCTCACCTAGATATCAAGAGACCCAGTACTTC